This T cell receptor beta chain was documented in a study of post-analysis software for immune sequencing data. The study, taken as a whole, reports: The study found significantly lower normalized Chao1 diversity in multiple sclerosis patients than in controls. Strong co-clustering by F measure was evident for samples that had been prepared in the same batch. TRBV segments more frequent in patients than in controls numbered several and included TRBV5-6, TRBV5-1 and TRBV20-1.

Incorporated into the TCR beta cDNA libraries were unique molecular identifiers, which served to reduce PCR and sequencing biases. TCRdb passed the PCR reads through MiXCR, listing each CDR3 protein once. The table records hundreds of thousands of distinct CDR3 sequences, over 45% of them present only once. This clonotype was found once. What it binds is unknown. V lost 4 bases and J lost 7; bases outside the gene matches: 19. The germline V gene encodes CDR1 LNHNV and CDR2 YYDKDF (reference sequence). The CDR3 is made up of 18 amino acids. The genes are TRBV15 and TRBJ1-5, with TRBD1 identical over 7 bases. The origin of this receptor is a girl aged 2 to 9 with multiple sclerosis. Sequencing was done on a sample of blood. CDR3 loop: CATSTDRVGSGLIQPQHF. CDR3 nucleotide sequence: TGTGCCACCAGCACCGACAGGGTGGGGTCCGGGTTGATACAGCCCCAGCATTTT.